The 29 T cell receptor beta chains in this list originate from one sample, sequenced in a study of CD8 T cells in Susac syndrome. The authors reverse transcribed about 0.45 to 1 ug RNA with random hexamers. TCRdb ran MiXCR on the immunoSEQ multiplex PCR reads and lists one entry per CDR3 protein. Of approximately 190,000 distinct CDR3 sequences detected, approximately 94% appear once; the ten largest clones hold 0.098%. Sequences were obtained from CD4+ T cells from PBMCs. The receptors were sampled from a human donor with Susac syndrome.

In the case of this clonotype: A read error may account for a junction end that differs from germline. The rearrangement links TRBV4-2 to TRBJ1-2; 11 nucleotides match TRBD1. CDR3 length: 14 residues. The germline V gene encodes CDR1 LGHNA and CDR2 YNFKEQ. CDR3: CASSQGDGTGGPYF. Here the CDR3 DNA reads TGTGCCAGCAGCCAAGGTGACGGGACAGGGGGACCCTACTTC.

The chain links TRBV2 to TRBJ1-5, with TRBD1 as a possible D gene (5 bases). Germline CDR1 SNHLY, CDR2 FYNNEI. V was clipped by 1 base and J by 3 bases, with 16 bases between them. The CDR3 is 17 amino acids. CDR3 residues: CASSEGRGRGANQPQHF. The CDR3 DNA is TGTGCCAGCAGTGAAGGGAGAGGAAGAGGGGCCAATCAGCCCCAGCATTTT. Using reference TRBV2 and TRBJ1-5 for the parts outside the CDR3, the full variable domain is EPEVTQTPSHQVTQMGQEVILRCVPISNHLYFYWYRQILGQKVEFLVSFYNNEISEKSEIFDDQFSVERPDGSNFTLKIRSTKLEDSAMYFCASSEGRGRGANQPQHFGDGTRLSIL.

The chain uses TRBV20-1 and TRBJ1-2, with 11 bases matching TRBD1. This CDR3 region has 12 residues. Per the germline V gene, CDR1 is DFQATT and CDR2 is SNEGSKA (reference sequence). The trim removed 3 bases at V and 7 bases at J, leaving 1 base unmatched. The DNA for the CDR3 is TGCAGTGCTAGGGACAGGGGGCTTGGCTACACCTTC. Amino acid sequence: CSARDRGLGYTF.

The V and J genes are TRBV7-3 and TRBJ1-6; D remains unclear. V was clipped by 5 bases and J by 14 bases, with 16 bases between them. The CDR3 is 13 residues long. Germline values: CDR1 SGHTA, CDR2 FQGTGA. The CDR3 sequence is CASSEGGGLALHF. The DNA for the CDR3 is TGTGCCAGCAGCGAGGGTGGAGGCTTGGCCCTCCACTTT.

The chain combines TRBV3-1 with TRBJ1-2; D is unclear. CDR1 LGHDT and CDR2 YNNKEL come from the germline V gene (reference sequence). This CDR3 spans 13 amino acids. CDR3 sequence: CATPGRAGYGYTF. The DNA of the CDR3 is TGTGCGACCCCCGGACGGGCGGGCTATGGCTACACCTTC.

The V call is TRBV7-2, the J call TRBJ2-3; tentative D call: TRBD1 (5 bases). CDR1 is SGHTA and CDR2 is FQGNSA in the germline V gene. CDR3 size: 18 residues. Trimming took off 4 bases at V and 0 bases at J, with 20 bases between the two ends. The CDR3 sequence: CASSSSGIVGYSTDTQYF. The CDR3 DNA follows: TGTGCCAGCAGCTCATCAGGGATAGTTGGGTATAGCACAGATACGCAGTATTTT.

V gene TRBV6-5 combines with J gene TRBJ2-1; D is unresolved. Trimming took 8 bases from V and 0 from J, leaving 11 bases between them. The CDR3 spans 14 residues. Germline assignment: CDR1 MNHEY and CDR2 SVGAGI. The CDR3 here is CASSGYFSYNEQFF. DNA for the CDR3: TGTGCCAGCTCGGGTTACTTCTCCTACAATGAGCAGTTCTTC.

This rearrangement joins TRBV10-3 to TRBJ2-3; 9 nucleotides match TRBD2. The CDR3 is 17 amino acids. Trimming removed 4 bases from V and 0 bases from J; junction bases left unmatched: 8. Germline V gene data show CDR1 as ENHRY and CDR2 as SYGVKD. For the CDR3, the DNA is TGTGCCATCAGTGCCTTGGGGACTAGCAGGAGCACAGATACGCAGTATTTT. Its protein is CAISALGTSRSTDTQYF.

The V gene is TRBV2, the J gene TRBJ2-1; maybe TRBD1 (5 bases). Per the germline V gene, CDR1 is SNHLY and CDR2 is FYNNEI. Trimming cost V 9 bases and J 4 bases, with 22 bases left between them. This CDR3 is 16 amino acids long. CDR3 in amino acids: CASHLLTTAIYNEQFF. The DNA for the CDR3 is TGTGCCAGTCACCTTCTAACGACAGCTATATACAATGAGCAGTTCTTC.

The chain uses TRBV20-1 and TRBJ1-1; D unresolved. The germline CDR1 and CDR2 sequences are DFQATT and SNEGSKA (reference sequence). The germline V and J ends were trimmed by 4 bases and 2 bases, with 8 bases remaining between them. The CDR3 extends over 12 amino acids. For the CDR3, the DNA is TGCAGTGCTAACGGGGTTAACACTGAAGCTTTCTTT. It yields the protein CSANGVNTEAFF.

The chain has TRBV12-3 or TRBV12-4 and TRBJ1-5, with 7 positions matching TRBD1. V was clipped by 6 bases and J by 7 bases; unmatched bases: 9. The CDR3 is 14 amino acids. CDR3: CASSLSGQKQPQHF. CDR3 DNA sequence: TGTGCCAGCAGCCTATCGGGACAGAAGCAGCCCCAGCATTTT.

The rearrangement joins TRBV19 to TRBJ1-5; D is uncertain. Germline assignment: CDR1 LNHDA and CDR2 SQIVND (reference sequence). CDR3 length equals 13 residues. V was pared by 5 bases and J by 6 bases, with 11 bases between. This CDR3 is CASSDTPGQPQHF. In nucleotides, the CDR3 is TGTGCCAGTAGTGACACTCCAGGTCAGCCCCAGCATTTT.

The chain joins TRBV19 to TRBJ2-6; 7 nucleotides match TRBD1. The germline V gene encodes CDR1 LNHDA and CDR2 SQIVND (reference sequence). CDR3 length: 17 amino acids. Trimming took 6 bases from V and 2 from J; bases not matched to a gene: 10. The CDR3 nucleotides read TGTGCCAGTAGAAGGGACAGCCGGGCAACTGGGGCCAACGTCCTGACTTTC. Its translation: CASRRDSRATGANVLTF.

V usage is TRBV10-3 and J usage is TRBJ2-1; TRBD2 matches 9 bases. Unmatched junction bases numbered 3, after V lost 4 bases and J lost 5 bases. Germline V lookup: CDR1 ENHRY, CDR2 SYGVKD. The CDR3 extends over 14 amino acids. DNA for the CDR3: TGTGCCATCAGTGGCTCTAGCGGGGACAATGAGCAGTTCTTC. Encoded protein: CAISGSSGDNEQFF.

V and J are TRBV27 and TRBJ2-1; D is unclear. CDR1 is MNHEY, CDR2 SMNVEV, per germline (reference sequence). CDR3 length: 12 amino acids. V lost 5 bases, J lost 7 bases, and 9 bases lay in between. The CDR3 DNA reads TGTGCCAGCAGTGATCCTTTAAATGAGCAGTTCTTC. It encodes CASSDPLNEQFF.

The CDR3 sequence: CASSQRAEQYF. In DNA form, the CDR3 reads TGTGCCAGCTCACAAAGGGCCGAGCAGTACTTC. The rearrangement joins TRBV28 to TRBJ2-7; no firm D call. This CDR3 has 11 residues. V was cut by 8 bases and J by 6 bases, with 11 bases left in between. CDR1 and CDR2 from the germline V gene are MDHEN and SYDVKM.

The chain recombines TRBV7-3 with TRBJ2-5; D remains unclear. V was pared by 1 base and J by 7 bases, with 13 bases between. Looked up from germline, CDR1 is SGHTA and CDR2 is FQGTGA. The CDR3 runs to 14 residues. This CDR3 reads CASSLNARSGTQYF. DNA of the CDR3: TGTGCCAGCAGCTTAAATGCCCGTAGTGGGACCCAGTACTTC.

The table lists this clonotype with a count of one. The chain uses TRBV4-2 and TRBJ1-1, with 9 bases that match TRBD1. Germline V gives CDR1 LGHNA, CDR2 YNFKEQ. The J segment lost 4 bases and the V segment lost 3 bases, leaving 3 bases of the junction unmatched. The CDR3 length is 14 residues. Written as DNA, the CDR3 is TGTGCCAGCAGCCACGGGACAGGGCCCACTGAAGCTTTCTTT. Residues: CASSHGTGPTEAFF.

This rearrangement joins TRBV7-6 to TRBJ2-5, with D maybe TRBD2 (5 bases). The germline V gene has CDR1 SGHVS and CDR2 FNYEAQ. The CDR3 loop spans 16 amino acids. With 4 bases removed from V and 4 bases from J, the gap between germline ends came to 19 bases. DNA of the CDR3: TGTGCCAGCAGCTCCGCAGTGAGGGCGCTGGGAGAGACCCAGTACTTC. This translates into CASSSAVRALGETQYF.

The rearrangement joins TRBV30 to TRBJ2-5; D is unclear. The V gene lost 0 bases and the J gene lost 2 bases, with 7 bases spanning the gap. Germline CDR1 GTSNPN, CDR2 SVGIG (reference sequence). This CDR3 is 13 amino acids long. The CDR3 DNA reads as TGTGCCTGGAGTGTACAGTTTCAAGAGACCCAGTACTTC. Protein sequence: CAWSVQFQETQYF.

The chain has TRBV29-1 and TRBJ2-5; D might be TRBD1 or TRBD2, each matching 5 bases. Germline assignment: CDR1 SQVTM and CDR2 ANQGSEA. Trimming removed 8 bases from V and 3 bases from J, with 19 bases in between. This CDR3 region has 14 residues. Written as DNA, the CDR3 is TGCAGCACCAGGTCAGGACTGGGGGAAGAGACCCAGTACTTC. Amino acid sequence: CSTRSGLGEETQYF.

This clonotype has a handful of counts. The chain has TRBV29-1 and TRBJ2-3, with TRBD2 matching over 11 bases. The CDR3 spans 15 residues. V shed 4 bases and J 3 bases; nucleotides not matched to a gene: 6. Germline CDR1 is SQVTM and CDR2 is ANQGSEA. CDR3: CSVGSSGGLTDTQYF. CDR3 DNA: TGCAGCGTTGGGTCTAGCGGGGGGTTGACAGATACGCAGTATTTT.

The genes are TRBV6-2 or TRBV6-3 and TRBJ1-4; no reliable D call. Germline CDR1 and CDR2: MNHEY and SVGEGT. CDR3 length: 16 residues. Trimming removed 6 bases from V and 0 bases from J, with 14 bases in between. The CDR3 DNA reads TGTGCCAGCAGGGACGGGTACAGAGCAACTAATGAAAAACTGTTTTTT. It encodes CASRDGYRATNEKLFF.

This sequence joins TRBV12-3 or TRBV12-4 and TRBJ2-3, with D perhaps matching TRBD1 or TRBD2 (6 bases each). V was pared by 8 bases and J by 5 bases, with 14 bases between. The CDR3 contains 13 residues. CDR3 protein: CASGGHTVDTQYF. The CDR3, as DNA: TGTGCCAGCGGGGGGCACACAGTAGATACGCAGTATTTT.

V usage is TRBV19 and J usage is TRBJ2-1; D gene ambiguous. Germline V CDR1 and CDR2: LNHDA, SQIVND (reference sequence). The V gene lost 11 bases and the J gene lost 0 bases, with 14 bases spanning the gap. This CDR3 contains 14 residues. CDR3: CASQTPGSYNEQFF. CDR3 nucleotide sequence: TGTGCCTCCCAGACACCAGGCTCCTACAATGAGCAGTTCTTC.

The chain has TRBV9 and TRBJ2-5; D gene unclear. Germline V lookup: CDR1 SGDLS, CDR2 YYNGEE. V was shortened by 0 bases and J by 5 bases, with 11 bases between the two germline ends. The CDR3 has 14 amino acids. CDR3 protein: CASSVGALEETQYF. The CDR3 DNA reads TGTGCCAGCAGCGTAGGGGCCTTAGAGGAGACCCAGTACTTC.

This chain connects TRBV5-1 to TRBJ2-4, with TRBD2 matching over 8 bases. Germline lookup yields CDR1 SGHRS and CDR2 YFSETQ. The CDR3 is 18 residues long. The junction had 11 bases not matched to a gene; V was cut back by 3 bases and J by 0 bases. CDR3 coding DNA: TGCGCCAGCAGCTCCTTTAGCGGGGCCGACCTAGCCAAAAACATTCAGTACTTC. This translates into CASSSFSGADLAKNIQYF.

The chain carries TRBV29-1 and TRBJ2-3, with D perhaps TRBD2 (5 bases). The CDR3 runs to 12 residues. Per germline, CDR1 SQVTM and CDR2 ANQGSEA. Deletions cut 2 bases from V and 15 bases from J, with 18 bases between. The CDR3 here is CSVESSTVTRYF. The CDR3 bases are TGCAGCGTTGAATCTAGCACCGTCACGCGATATTTT.

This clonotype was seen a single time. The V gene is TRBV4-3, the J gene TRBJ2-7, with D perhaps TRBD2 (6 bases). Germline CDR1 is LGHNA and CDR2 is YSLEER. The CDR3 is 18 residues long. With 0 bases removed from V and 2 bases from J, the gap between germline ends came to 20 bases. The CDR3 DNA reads TGCGCCAGCAGCCAAGATCGGGGGATGGGAGGAAGAACCTACGAGCAGTACTTC. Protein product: CASSQDRGMGGRTYEQYF.